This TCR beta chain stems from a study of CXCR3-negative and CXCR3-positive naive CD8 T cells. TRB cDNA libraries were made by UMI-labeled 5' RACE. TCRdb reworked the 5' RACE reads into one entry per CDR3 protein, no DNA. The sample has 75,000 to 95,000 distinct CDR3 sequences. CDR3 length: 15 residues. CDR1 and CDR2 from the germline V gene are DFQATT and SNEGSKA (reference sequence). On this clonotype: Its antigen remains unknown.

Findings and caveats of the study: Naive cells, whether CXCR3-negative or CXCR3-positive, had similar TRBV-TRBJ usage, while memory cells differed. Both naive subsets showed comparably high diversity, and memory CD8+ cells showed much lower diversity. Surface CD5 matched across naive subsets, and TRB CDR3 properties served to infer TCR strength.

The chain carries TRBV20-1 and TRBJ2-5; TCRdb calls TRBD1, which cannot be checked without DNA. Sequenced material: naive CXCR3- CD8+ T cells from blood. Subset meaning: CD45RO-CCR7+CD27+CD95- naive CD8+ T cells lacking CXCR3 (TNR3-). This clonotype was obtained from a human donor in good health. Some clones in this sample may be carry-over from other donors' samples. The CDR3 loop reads CSARSRDREGETQYF.